The rows below give T cell receptor beta chains drawn from one sample of a study of cytomegalovirus exposure and HLA in healthy donors. Sequencing used immunoSEQ multiplex PCR; TCRdb keeps in-frame clones, though not all of them. Of tens of thousands of clones listed, about 97% are singletons. The sequencing sample was made of PBMCs. The receptors stem from a young woman in good health and CMV-seropositive. Each CDR3 is given with its conserved first and last residue. A D gene is named only where the DNA matches it firmly. Expanded clones are given a class, and other clones once, few, many or no size at all.

j_gene: TRBJ1-5; abundance: .; v_gene: TRBV7-3; d_gene: .; CDR3nt: TGTGCCAGCAGCTTCTCCGGGCAGGGGCAGCCCCAGCATTTT; CDR3aa: CASSFSGQGQPQHF
j_gene: TRBJ2-3; abundance: .; v_gene: TRBV11-1; d_gene: .; CDR3nt: TGTGCCAGCAGCTCACATCCGGGGGTCACAGATACGCAGTATTTT; CDR3aa: CASSSHPGVTDTQYF
j_gene: TRBJ2-2; abundance: .; v_gene: TRBV5-1; d_gene: .; CDR3nt: TGCGCCAGCAGCTTGGACTGGACCGGGGAGCTGTTTTTT; CDR3aa: CASSLDWTGELFF
j_gene: TRBJ1-2; abundance: .; v_gene: TRBV7-9; d_gene: TRBD1; CDR3nt: TGTGCCAGCAGCTCTGACCTTGACATCAGGGGGTATGGCTACACCTTC; CDR3aa: CASSSDLDIRGYGYTF
j_gene: TRBJ2-3; abundance: .; v_gene: TRBV6-1; d_gene: TRBD1; CDR3nt: TGTGCCAGCAGCCCCACAGACAGGGACACAGATACGCAGTATTTT; CDR3aa: CASSPTDRDTDTQYF
j_gene: TRBJ1-2; abundance: .; v_gene: TRBV6-6; d_gene: TRBD1; CDR3nt: TGTGCCAGCAGTTACTCGACAGGGGGCTATGGCTACACCTTC; CDR3aa: CASSYSTGGYGYTF
j_gene: TRBJ1-1; abundance: once; v_gene: TRBV2; d_gene: TRBD1; CDR3nt: TGTGCCAGTAACCGGGACAGGGGGCCTGAAGCTTTCTTT; CDR3aa: CASNRDRGPEAFF
j_gene: TRBJ1-2; abundance: .; v_gene: TRBV18; d_gene: .; CDR3nt: TGTGCCAGCTCACGGTATACAGGGACTAACTATGGCTACACCTTC; CDR3aa: CASSRYTGTNYGYTF
j_gene: TRBJ2-3; abundance: .; v_gene: TRBV7-3; d_gene: .; CDR3nt: TGTGCCAGCAGCGACACCGCACTTGCACGCTTGAAGGAGGGCCATTGGACAGATACGCAGTATTTT; CDR3aa: CASSDTALARLKEGHWTDTQYF
j_gene: TRBJ2-1; abundance: .; v_gene: TRBV18; d_gene: TRBD1; CDR3nt: TGTGCCAGCTCACGGGACAGGGGAGGTGAGCAGTTCTTC; CDR3aa: CASSRDRGGEQFF
j_gene: TRBJ2-3; abundance: .; v_gene: TRBV5-7; d_gene: TRBD2; CDR3nt: TGTGCCAGCAGCTCCAGACTAGCGGGAGCCGCCACAGATACGCAGTATTTT; CDR3aa: CASSSRLAGAATDTQYF
j_gene: TRBJ2-1; abundance: once; v_gene: TRBV4-1; d_gene: .; CDR3nt: TGCGCCAGCAGCCCGGAGGAGGGAGCTTTGAGCTATGAGCAGTTCTTC; CDR3aa: CASSPEEGALSYEQFF
j_gene: TRBJ2-7; abundance: few; v_gene: TRBV5-6; d_gene: TRBD1; CDR3nt: TGTGCCAGCAGCTCGCGGGACAGGGTGTACGAGCAGTACTTC; CDR3aa: CASSSRDRVYEQYF
j_gene: TRBJ2-7; abundance: .; v_gene: TRBV18; d_gene: TRBD1; CDR3nt: TGTGCCAGCTCACCTTTGCCCGGGACAGGGGAGCAGTACTTC; CDR3aa: CASSPLPGTGEQYF
j_gene: TRBJ2-3; abundance: .; v_gene: TRBV4-1; d_gene: .; CDR3nt: TGCGCCAGCAGCCAAAGCCGAACAGATACGCAGTATTTT; CDR3aa: CASSQSRTDTQYF
j_gene: TRBJ1-5; abundance: .; v_gene: TRBV7-9; d_gene: TRBD1; CDR3nt: TGTGCCAGCAGCTTAGCGCAGGGGGGGCCCCAGCATTTT; CDR3aa: CASSLAQGGPQHF
j_gene: TRBJ2-7; abundance: .; v_gene: TRBV6-1; d_gene: .; CDR3nt: TGTGCCAGCGGAGTAGGGGGGCAGTACTTC; CDR3aa: CASGVGGQYF
j_gene: TRBJ2-1; abundance: .; v_gene: TRBV10-2; d_gene: TRBD2; CDR3nt: TGCGCCAGCAGTGGGACTAGCGGAAGCTCCTACAATGAGCAGTTCTTC; CDR3aa: CASSGTSGSSYNEQFF
j_gene: TRBJ2-7; abundance: few; v_gene: TRBV6-1; d_gene: .; CDR3nt: TGTGCCAGCAGTGAGAGCAGGGCCTACGAGCAGTACTTC; CDR3aa: CASSESRAYEQYF
j_gene: TRBJ2-7; abundance: .; v_gene: TRBV9; d_gene: TRBD1; CDR3nt: TGTGCCAGCAGCCCACAGGGGAGAACGTACGAGCAGTACTTC; CDR3aa: CASSPQGRTYEQYF
j_gene: TRBJ2-3; abundance: .; v_gene: TRBV5-1; d_gene: TRBD2; CDR3nt: TGCGCCAGCAGAAGCTCTAGCGGGTTCAAGGATACGCAGTATTTT; CDR3aa: CASRSSSGFKDTQYF
j_gene: TRBJ1-5; abundance: .; v_gene: TRBV28; d_gene: .; CDR3nt: TGTGCCAGCAGTTTATCCCCCGGAAGCGGCCAGCCCCAGCATTTT; CDR3aa: CASSLSPGSGQPQHF